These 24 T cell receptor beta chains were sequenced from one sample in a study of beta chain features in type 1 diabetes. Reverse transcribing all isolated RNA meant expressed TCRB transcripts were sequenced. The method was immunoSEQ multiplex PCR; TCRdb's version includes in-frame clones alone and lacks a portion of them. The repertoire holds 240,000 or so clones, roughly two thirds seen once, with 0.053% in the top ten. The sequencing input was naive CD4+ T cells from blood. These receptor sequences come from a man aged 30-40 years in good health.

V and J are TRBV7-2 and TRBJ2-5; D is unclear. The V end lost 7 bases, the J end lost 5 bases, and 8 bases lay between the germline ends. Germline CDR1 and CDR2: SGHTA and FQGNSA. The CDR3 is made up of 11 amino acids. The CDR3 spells CASTQSETQYF. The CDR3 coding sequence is TGTGCCAGCACCCAGTCGGAGACCCAGTACTTC.

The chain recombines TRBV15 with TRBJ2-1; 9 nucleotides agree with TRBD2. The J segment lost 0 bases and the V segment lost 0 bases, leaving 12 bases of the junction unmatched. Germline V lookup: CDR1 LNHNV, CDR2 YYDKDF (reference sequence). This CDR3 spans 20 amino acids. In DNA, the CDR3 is TGTGCCACCAGCAGAGATAAGCGGGGGGTACGCGGAAGCTCCTACAATGAGCAGTTCTTC. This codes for CATSRDKRGVRGSSYNEQFF. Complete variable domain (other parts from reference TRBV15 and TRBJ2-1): DAMVIQNPRYQVTQFGKPVTLSCSQTLNHNVMYWYQQKSSQAPKLLFHYYDKDFNNEADTPDNFQSRRPNTSFCFLDIRSPGLGDTAMYLCATSRDKRGVRGSSYNEQFFGPGTRLTVL.

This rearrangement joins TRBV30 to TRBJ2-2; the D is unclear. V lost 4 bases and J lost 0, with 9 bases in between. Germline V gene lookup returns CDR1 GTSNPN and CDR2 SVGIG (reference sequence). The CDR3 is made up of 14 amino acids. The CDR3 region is CAWTRAANTGELFF. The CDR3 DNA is TGTGCCTGGACCCGGGCTGCGAACACCGGGGAGCTGTTTTTT.

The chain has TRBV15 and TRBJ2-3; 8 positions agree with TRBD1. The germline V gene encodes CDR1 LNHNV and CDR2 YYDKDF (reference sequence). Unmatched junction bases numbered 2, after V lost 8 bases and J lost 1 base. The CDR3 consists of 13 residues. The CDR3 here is CATGQGRTDTQYF. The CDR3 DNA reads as TGTGCCACCGGACAGGGACGCACAGATACGCAGTATTTT. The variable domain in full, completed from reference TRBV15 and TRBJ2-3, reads DAMVIQNPRYQVTQFGKPVTLSCSQTLNHNVMYWYQQKSSQAPKLLFHYYDKDFNNEADTPDNFQSRRPNTSFCFLDIRSPGLGDTAMYLCATGQGRTDTQYFGPGTRLTVL.

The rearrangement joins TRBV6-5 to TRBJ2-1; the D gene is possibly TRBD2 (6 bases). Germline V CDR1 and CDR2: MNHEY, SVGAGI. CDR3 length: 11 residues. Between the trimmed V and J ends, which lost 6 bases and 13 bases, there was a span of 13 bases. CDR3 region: CASSRGGIQFF. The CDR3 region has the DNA TGTGCCAGCAGCCGCGGCGGGATACAGTTCTTC.

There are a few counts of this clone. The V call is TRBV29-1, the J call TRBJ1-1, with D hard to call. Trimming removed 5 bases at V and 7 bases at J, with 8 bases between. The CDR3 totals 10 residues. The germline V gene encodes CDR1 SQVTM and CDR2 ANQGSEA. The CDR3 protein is CSVRSDEAFF. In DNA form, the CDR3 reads TGCAGCGTTCGGAGTGATGAAGCTTTCTTT. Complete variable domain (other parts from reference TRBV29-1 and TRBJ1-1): SAVISQKPSRDICQRGTSLTIQCQVDSQVTMMFWYRQQPGQSLTLIATANQGSEATYESGFVIDKFPISRPNLTFSTLTVSNMSPEDSSIYLCSVRSDEAFFGQGTRLTVV.

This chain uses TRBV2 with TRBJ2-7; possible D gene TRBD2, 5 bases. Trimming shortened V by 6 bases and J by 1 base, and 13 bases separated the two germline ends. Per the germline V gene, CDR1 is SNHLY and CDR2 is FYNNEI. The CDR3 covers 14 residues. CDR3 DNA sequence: TGTGCCAGCAGGGTAACCCGGGATTCCTACGAGCAGTACTTC. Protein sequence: CASRVTRDSYEQYF.

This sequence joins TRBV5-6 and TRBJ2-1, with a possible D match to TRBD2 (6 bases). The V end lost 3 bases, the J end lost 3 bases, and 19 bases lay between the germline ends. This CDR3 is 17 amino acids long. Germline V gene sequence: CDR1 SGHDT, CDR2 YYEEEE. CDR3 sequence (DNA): TGTGCCAGCAGCTCCCTCTTAGAGGGAGGCAACTACAATGAGCAGTTCTTC. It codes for CASSSLLEGGNYNEQFF.

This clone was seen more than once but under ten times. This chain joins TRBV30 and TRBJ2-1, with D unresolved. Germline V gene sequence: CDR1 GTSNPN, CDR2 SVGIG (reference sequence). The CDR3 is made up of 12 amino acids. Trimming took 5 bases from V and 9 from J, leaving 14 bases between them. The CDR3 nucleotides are TGTGCCTGGGCCCGAGAGGTAGCTGAGCAGTTCTTC. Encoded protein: CAWAREVAEQFF. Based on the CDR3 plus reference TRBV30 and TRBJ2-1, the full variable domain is SQTIHQWPATLVQPVGSPLSLECTVEGTSNPNLYWYRQAAGRGLQLLFYSVGIGQISSEVPQNLSASRPQDRQFILSSKKLLLSDSGFYLCAWAREVAEQFFGPGTRLTVL.

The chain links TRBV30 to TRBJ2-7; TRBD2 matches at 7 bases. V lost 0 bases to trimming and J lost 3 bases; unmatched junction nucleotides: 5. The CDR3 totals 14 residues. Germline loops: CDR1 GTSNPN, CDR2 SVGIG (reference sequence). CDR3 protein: CAWSVRGSVYEQYF. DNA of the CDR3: TGTGCCTGGAGTGTGCGCGGGAGTGTCTACGAGCAGTACTTC.

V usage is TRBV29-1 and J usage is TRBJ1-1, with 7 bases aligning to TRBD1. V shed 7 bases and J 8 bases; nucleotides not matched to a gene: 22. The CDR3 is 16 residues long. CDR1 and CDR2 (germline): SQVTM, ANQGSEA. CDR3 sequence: CSGRGQSQGGKPEAFF. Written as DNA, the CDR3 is TGCAGCGGCCGGGGACAGAGCCAAGGGGGCAAGCCCGAAGCTTTCTTT.

The CDR3 loop reads CSVLLSNYEQYF. DNA of the CDR3: TGCAGCGTTCTTCTTTCCAACTACGAGCAGTACTTC. V gene TRBV29-1 combines with J gene TRBJ2-7; D not certain. CDR1 and CDR2 (germline): SQVTM, ANQGSEA. CDR3 size: 12 residues. The V end lost 5 bases, the J end lost 3 bases, and 11 bases lay between the germline ends.

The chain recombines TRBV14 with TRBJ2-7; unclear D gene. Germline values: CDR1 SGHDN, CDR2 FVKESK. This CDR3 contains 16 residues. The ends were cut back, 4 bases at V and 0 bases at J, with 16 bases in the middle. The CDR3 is CASSPGLRGFSYEQYF. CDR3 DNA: TGTGCCAGCAGCCCAGGATTGCGAGGATTCTCCTACGAGCAGTACTTC.

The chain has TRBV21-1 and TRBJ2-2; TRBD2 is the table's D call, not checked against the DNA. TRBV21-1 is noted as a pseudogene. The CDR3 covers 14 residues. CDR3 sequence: CASSIPTVTGELFF. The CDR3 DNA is TGTGCCAGCAGCATTCCCACGGTCACCGGGGAGCTGTTTTTT.

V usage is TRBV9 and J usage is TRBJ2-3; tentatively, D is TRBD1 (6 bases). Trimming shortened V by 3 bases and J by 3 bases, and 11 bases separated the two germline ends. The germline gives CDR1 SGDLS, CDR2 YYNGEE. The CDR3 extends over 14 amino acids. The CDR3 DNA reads TGTGCCAGCAGCGGCGGACAGCCGACAGATACGCAGTATTTT. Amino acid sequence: CASSGGQPTDTQYF.

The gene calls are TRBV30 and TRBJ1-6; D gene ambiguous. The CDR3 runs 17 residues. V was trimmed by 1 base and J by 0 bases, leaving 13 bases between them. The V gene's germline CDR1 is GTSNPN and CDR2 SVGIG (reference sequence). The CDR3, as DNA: TGTGCCTGGAGTGGTCGGGAACTGAGCTCCTATAATTCACCCCTCCACTTT. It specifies CAWSGRELSSYNSPLHF.

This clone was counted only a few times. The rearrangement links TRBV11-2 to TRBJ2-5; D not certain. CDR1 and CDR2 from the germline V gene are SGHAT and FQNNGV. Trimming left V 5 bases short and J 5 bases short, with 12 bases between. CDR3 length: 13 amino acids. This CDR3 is CASSIRPTETQYF. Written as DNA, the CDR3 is TGTGCCAGCAGCATTCGGCCCACGGAGACCCAGTACTTC. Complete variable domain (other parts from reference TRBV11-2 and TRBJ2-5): EAGVAQSPRYKIIEKRQSVAFWCNPISGHATLYWYQQILGQGPKLLIQFQNNGVVDDSQLPKDRFSAERLKGVDSTLKIQPAKLEDSAVYLCASSIRPTETQYFGPGTRLLVL.

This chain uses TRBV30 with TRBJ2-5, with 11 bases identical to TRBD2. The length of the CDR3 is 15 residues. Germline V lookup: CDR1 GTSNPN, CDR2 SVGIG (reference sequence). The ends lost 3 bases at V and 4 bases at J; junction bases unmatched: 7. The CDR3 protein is CAWRLGLAARETQYF. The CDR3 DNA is TGTGCCTGGAGACTGGGACTAGCGGCTCGAGAGACCCAGTACTTC.

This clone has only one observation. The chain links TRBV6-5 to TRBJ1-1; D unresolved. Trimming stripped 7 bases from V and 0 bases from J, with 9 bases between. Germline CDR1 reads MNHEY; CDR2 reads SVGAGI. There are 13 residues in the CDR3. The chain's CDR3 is CASTMGLNTEAFF. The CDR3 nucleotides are TGTGCCAGCACAATGGGCCTGAACACTGAAGCTTTCTTT.

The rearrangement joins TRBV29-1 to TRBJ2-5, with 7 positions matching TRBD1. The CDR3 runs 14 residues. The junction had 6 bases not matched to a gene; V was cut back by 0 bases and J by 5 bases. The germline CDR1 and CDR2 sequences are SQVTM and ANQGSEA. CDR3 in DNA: TGCAGCGTTGAAGAAAGGGACAGTTTTGAGACCCAGTACTTC. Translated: CSVEERDSFETQYF.

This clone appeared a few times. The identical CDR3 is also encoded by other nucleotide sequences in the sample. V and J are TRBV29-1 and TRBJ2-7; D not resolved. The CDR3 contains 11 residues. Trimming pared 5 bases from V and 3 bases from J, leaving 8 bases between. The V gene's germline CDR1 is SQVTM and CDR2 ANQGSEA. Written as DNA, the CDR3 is TGCAGCGTTAAGGGCAGCTACGAGCAGTACTTC. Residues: CSVKGSYEQYF.

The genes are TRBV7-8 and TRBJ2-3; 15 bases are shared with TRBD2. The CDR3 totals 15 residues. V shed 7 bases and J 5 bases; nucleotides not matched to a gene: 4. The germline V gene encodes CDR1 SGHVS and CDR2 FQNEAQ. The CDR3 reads CASTGLAGGQDTQYF. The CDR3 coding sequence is TGTGCCAGCACCGGACTAGCGGGAGGGCAAGATACGCAGTATTTT.

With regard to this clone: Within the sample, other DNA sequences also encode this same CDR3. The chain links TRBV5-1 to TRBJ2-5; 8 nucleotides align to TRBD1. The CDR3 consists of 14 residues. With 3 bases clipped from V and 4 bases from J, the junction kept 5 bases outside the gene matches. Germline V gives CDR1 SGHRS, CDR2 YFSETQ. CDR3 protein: CASSSGQGGETQYF. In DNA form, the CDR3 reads TGCGCCAGCAGCTCTGGACAGGGCGGAGAGACCCAGTACTTC. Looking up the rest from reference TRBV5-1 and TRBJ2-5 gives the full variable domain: KAGVTQTPRYLIKTRGQQVTLSCSPISGHRSVSWYQQTPGQGLQFLFEYFSETQRNKGNFPGRFSGRQFSNSRSEMNVSTLELGDSALYLCASSSGQGGETQYFGPGTRLLVL.

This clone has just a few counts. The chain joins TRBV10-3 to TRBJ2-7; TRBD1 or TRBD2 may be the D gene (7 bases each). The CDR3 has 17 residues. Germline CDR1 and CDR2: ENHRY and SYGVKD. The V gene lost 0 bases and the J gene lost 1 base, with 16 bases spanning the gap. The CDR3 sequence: CAISESRGRDSSYEQYF. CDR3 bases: TGTGCCATCAGTGAGTCCCGAGGGAGGGACAGTTCCTACGAGCAGTACTTC.